Listed below are T cell receptor beta chains from one sample, sequenced in a study of T cells in Graves' hyperthyroidism and ophthalmopathy. Via MiXCR, TCRdb re-called the multiplex PCR reads, giving one row per CDR3 protein. This sample carries about 520,000 distinct CDR3 sequences, approximately 24% of them seen once, and the ten largest clones take over 9%. Sequencing was carried out using blood. These receptor sequences come from a woman in her 30s with Graves' ophthalmopathy. CDR3s include the opening cysteine and the closing phenylalanine or tryptophan. The order of the fields is clone size, D gene, V gene, CDR3 length, J gene, CDR3 DNA, CDR3 protein. D genes are given only for firm matches. Only some rows state a clone size, as once, few, many or a class for expanded clones.

NA	TRBD1	TRBV3-1	15	TRBJ1-2	TGTGCCAGCAGCCAAGAAGTTGAGGGGGCCGGGGGCTACGCCTTC	CASSQEVEGAGGYAF
NA	NA	TRBV12-5	16	TRBJ2-7	TGTGCTAGTGGTTTGATTGTGGGGCCGGCAAATTACGAGCAGTACTTC	CASGLIVGPANYEQYF
many	NA	TRBV6-1	14	TRBJ1-5	TGTGCCAGCACGGACATACTTAGCAATCAGCCCCAGCATTTT	CASTDILSNQPQHF
NA	NA	TRBV19	15	TRBJ1-5	TGTGCCAGTAGTCTCCAGAGACAGAGCAATCAGCCCCAGCATTTT	CASSLQRQSNQPQHF
many	TRBD1	TRBV6-5	15	TRBJ2-7	TGTGCCAGCAGTTACTCGCGGGACAGGGCCTACGAGCAGTACTTC	CASSYSRDRAYEQYF
NA	NA	TRBV12-3/TRBV12-4	16	TRBJ1-1	TGTGCCAGCAGTTTTTACGGGAGACAGGAGAACACTCGGGCTTTCTTT	CASSFYGRQENTRAFF
many	NA	TRBV27	14	TRBJ2-1	TGTGCCAGCAGTGATACGGACCGACTGAATGAGCAGTTCTTC	CASSDTDRLNEQFF
few	NA	TRBV6-1	12	TRBJ1-1	TGTGCCAGCAGTGAAAGGTGGGCAGAAGCTTTCTTT	CASSERWAEAFF
few	NA	TRBV12-3/TRBV12-4	15	TRBJ1-5	TGTGCCAGCAGTCTTTCTGGCCTAAGGGATCAGCCCCAGCATTTT	CASSLSGLRDQPQHF
many	TRBD1	TRBV18	15	TRBJ1-1	TGTGCCAGCTCACCAGTAGGACAGGGACACACTGAAGCTTTCTTT	CASSPVGQGHTEAFF
NA	NA	TRBV5-1	16	TRBJ2-7	TGCGCCAGCAGCGCGCCGGAGGGGCAACCCGCCCTCGAGCAGTACTTC	CASSAPEGQPALEQYF
NA	TRBD1	TRBV2	13	TRBJ1-1	TGTGCCAGCAGTGCTACAGGGGGCCCTGAAGCTTTCTTT	CASSATGGPEAFF
many	TRBD1	TRBV20-1	15	TRBJ2-2	TGCAGTGCTAGAGGGACAGGGACAAACACCGGGGAGCTGTTTTTT	CSARGTGTNTGELFF
once	TRBD2	TRBV27	13	TRBJ2-7	TGTGCCAGCAGGGCGAGCGGGAGTAACGAGCAGTACTTC	CASRASGSNEQYF
many	TRBD2	TRBV7-2	16	TRBJ2-5	TGTGCCAGCAGCTTAGGCCCGGCGGGGGATCAAGAGACCCAGTACTTC	CASSLGPAGDQETQYF
once	TRBD1	TRBV12-3/TRBV12-4	14	TRBJ1-2	TGTGCCAGCAGCACCGACAGGGGCAACTATGGCTACACCTTC	CASSTDRGNYGYTF
NA	NA	TRBV12-3/TRBV12-4	12	TRBJ2-3	TGTGCCAGCAGGCCAAATACAGATACGCAGTATTTT	CASRPNTDTQYF
few	TRBD2	TRBV20-1	12	TRBJ2-7	TGCAGTTCTAGCGGGGGGCCAGGCGAGCAGTACTTC	CSSSGGPGEQYF
few	NA	TRBV30	13	TRBJ1-1	TGTGCCTGGAGTGACCTAAGCTTACTTGAAGCTTTCTTT	CAWSDLSLLEAFF
many	NA	TRBV7-2	10	TRBJ1-2	TGTGCCAGCGGCAAGATAGGCTACACCTTC	CASGKIGYTF
NA	NA	TRBV30	12	TRBJ1-2	TGTGCCTGGAGCGCTATTGGGGTTGGCTACACCTTC	CAWSAIGVGYTF
many	TRBD1	TRBV12-5	13	TRBJ1-1	TGTGCTAGTATGGGACAGTCCCACACTGAAGCTTTCTTT	CASMGQSHTEAFF
many	NA	TRBV5-6	16	TRBJ1-5	TGTGCCAGCAGCTTAATAGGGGCAACTAGCAATCAGCCCCAGCATTTT	CASSLIGATSNQPQHF
NA	NA	TRBV12-3/TRBV12-4	12	TRBJ1-1	TGTGCCAGCACCATACGGCGCACTGAAGCTTTCTTT	CASTIRRTEAFF
many	NA	TRBV30	14	TRBJ1-1	TGTGCCTGGAACTTAAGGGTCAAAAGCACTGAAGCTTTCTTT	CAWNLRVKSTEAFF
many	NA	TRBV7-9	14	TRBJ1-1	TGTGCCAGCAGCTTATGGCAGGAGTACACTGAAGCTTTCTTT	CASSLWQEYTEAFF
many	NA	TRBV20-1	12	TRBJ1-1	TGCAGTGCGAAGACGGTGAACACTGAAGCTTTCTTT	CSAKTVNTEAFF
many	TRBD1	TRBV28	15	TRBJ2-2	TGTGCCAGCAGTAACCGGGACAGGGGGCCTGGGGAGCTGTTTTTT	CASSNRDRGPGELFF
NA	NA	TRBV19	15	TRBJ1-1	TGTGCCAGTAGTATAGGTAGCGGGGCCGCCACTGAAGCTTTCTTT	CASSIGSGAATEAFF
NA	NA	TRBV6-1	13	TRBJ1-1	TGTGCCAGCAGACAGGTTAGGAACACTGAAGCTTTCTTT	CASRQVRNTEAFF
many	NA	TRBV7-2	15	TRBJ1-1	TGTGCCAGCAGCCGGGGGGGCCGGGGGAACACTGAAGCTTTCTTT	CASSRGGRGNTEAFF
many	NA	TRBV19	14	TRBJ1-1	TGTGCCAGTAGTATAGGCAACTTGAACACTGAAGCTTTCTTT	CASSIGNLNTEAFF
NA	NA	TRBV4-2	13	TRBJ2-2	TGTGCCAGCAGCCAAGAAGGGGGAGGGGAGCTGTGTTTT	CASSQEGGGELCF
few	NA	TRBV11-2	15	TRBJ2-2	TGTGCCAGCAGCTTAGTGACTGGAGACACCGGGGAGCTGTTTTTT	CASSLVTGDTGELFF
few	NA	TRBV19	13	TRBJ1-1	TGTGCCAGTACTTTTGGGAAGAACACTGAAGCTTTCTTT	CASTFGKNTEAFF
many	NA	TRBV20-1	13	TRBJ1-4	TGCAGTGCTAGAGCAAGGGCCTCTGAAAAACTGTTTTTT	CSARARASEKLFF
many	NA	TRBV28	14	TRBJ2-7	TGTGCCAGCGCTCAGAGGGATAGTTCCTACGAGCAGTACTTC	CASAQRDSSYEQYF
once	NA	TRBV27	15	TRBJ2-7	TGTGCCAGCAGTTCCCAAGACAGTCTCGAAATCGAGCAGTACTTC	CASSSQDSLEIEQYF
many	TRBD1	TRBV6-5	15	TRBJ2-7	TGTGCCAGCAGTCCCGACAGGGGACGAACTTACGAGCAGTACTTC	CASSPDRGRTYEQYF
once	NA	TRBV30	13	TRBJ2-7	TGTGCCTGGACCTCCGACGGCGGATACGAGCAGTACTTC	CAWTSDGGYEQYF
NA	NA	TRBV9	15	TRBJ1-1	TGTGCCAGCAGCGTAGGAGCCTTGGGCGGCACTGAAGCTTTCTTT	CASSVGALGGTEAFF
many	TRBD2	TRBV20-1	18	TRBJ2-5	TGCAGTGCTAGAGATAGGGGACTAGCGGGGGGGCGTGAAGAGACCCAGTACTTC	CSARDRGLAGGREETQYF
many	TRBD1	TRBV7-9	13	TRBJ1-1	TGTGCCAGCAGCTTGCCAGGGGGCACTGAAGCTTTCTTT	CASSLPGGTEAFF
many	NA	TRBV6-2/TRBV6-3	15	TRBJ2-2	TGTGCCAGCAGTTCCCCAGGGGTCAACACCGGGGAGCTGTTTTTT	CASSSPGVNTGELFF
many	NA	TRBV4-1	18	TRBJ1-1	TGCGCCAGCAGCTCCGAGCTTTTTAGGACAGAGGTTAACACTGAAGCTTTCTTT	CASSSELFRTEVNTEAFF
few	TRBD1	TRBV19	15	TRBJ1-1	TGTGCCAGTAGTACCCCCGGGACAGGGAACACTGAAGCTTTCTTT	CASSTPGTGNTEAFF
many	TRBD1	TRBV7-9	15	TRBJ2-5	TGTGCCAGCAGCTATGGTTCGACAGGGCTAGAGACCCAGTACTTC	CASSYGSTGLETQYF
NA	TRBD1	TRBV10-3	17	TRBJ1-2	TGTGCCAACCCGGGACAGTTCATTAGGGGTGGTAACTATGGCTACACCTTC	CANPGQFIRGGNYGYTF
many	NA	TRBV6-2/TRBV6-3	13	TRBJ2-7	TGTGCCAGCACGGCAGGGTATCCCTACGAGCAGTACTTC	CASTAGYPYEQYF
NA	TRBD2	TRBV27	17	TRBJ2-7	TGTGCCAGCAGACCTGGACTAGCGGGAGGCGAGACCTACGAGCAGTACTTC	CASRPGLAGGETYEQYF
many	TRBD1	TRBV20-1	11	TRBJ1-2	TGCAGTGCTGAGACAGGGCTTGGCTACACCTTC	CSAETGLGYTF
few	NA	TRBV3-1	12	TRBJ2-7	TGTGCCAGCAGCCAAGATGCGGGGGCCAAGTACTTC	CASSQDAGAKYF
few	NA	TRBV12-3/TRBV12-4	13	TRBJ1-5	TGTGCCAGCAGTTCACAGGATTCTCAGCCCCAGCATTTT	CASSSQDSQPQHF
many	TRBD1	TRBV12-3/TRBV12-4	15	TRBJ2-7	TGTGCCAGCAGTCGTACGGGACAGGGGCACTACGAGCAGTACTTC	CASSRTGQGHYEQYF
few	NA	TRBV19	15	TRBJ1-3	TGTGCCAGTAGTCCCGCGGACTGGGCGGGAAACACCATATATTTT	CASSPADWAGNTIYF